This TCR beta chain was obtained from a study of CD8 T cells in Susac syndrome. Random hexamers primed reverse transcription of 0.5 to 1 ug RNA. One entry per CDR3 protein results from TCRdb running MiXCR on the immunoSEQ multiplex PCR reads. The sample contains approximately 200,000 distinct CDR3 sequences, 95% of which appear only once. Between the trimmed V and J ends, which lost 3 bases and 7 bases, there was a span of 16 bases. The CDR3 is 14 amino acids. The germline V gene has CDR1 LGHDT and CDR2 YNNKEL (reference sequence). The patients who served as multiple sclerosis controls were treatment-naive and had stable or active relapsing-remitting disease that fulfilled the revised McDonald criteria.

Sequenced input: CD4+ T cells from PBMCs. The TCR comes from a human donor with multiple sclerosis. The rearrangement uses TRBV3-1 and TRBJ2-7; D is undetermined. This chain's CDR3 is CASSHGVGMGEQYF. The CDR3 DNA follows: TGTGCCAGCAGCCATGGGGTGGGGATGGGAGAGCAGTACTTC.